Below, one TCR beta chain is given with its context. No antigen is known for it. The data are from a study of T cells in Graves' hyperthyroidism and ophthalmopathy. Study-wide results and caveats: Stable hyperthyroidism was told apart from ophthalmopathy by a model built on 13 V-J features. Prediction of ophthalmopathy progression came a median approximately 6.6 months pre-onset.

Regions amplified from RNA transcripts were the TCR beta CDR3 regions. The TCR CDR3 first-round RT-PCR relied on the HTBI primer set. MiXCR, applied by TCRdb to the multiplex PCR reads, yields one record per CDR3 protein. The data show around 700,000 distinct CDR3 sequences, approximately 19% seen once. The CDR3 contains 17 residues. Looked up from germline, CDR1 is SGDLS and CDR2 is YYNGEE. The ends were cut back, 3 bases at V and 2 bases at J, with 19 bases in the middle. Sequenced sample: blood. The receptor comes from a woman aged 45-59 years with Graves' hyperthyroidism that later progressed to Graves' ophthalmopathy. This chain uses TRBV9 with TRBJ2-3, with TRBD1 as a possible D gene (6 bases). The CDR3 reads CASSAGQMDRDTDTQYF. The CDR3 coding sequence is TGTGCCAGCAGCGCCGGACAGATGGACAGAGACACAGATACGCAGTATTTT.